The entry below gives a single T cell receptor (beta chain) sequence along with its context. The sample contains more than one DNA sequence encoding this CDR3. The naive CD8 subset, CD45RO-negative cells positively selected for CCR7, excluded terminally differentiated effector memory CD45RA+ cells. Looked up from germline, CDR1 is SEHNR and CDR2 is FQNEAQ (reference sequence). The CDR3 extends over 13 amino acids. Between the trimmed V and J ends, which lost 5 bases and 3 bases, there was a span of 11 bases. The entry originates in a study of shared clonotypes between healthy human individuals. For the study at large: A couple of women and a few men aged 18 to 49 made up the donors.

Here immunoSEQ multiplex PCR was the method, and the copy in TCRdb shows in-frame clones only, minus some. The profile shows about 2 million clones, about 95% of them singletons. This receptor was identified in a man between 18 and 29 years old in good health. This rearrangement joins TRBV7-9 to TRBJ2-7; the D gene could be TRBD1 or TRBD2 (5 bases each). Sequences were obtained from naive CD8+ T cells sorted from blood. Here the CDR3 reads CASSSRGSYEQYF. The DNA for the CDR3 is TGTGCCAGCAGCAGCCGGGGCAGCTACGAGCAGTACTTC.